These T cell receptor beta chains were read from a single sample in a study of T cell repertoires in cytomegalovirus infection. TCRdb recomputed calls from the reads with MiXCR, one row per CDR3 protein. The sample has fewer than 550,000 distinct CDR3 sequences, about 30% seen once. Material: PBMCs. These receptors all stem from a human donor in good health (CMV status not recorded). Some clones in this sample may be carry-over from other donors' samples. Both conserved end residues are part of each CDR3. The D gene is left open where the match is weak. For some rows the clone size is stated as once, few or many, or as a class when expanded; others skip it.

NA TRBJ2-1 TRBV5-1 few TGCGCCAGCAGCTTGGAAGGGTGGAATGAGCAGTTCTTC CASSLEGWNEQFF
TRBD2 TRBJ2-5 TRBV5-4 NA TGTGCCAGCATGGAGGGGTGGTCAGCGGGAGGAAGACAAGAGACCCAGTACTTC CASMEGWSAGGRQETQYF
TRBD1 TRBJ2-5 TRBV6-5 few TGTGCCAGCAGTCGTACAGGGGCCGGGAATTCAGAGACCCAGTACTTC CASSRTGAGNSETQYF
TRBD2 TRBJ2-1 TRBV7-9 NA TGTGCCAGCAGCTTAAGATCCAGCGGGACCTACAATGAGCAGTTCTTC CASSLRSSGTYNEQFF
NA TRBJ2-7 TRBV6-6 NA TGTGCCAGCAGGAGCCAGACCCACGGGGAGCAGTACTTC CASRSQTHGEQYF
NA TRBJ1-6 TRBV11-2 few TGTGCCAGCAGCTTATCCGGACATTTGACTTCACCCCTCCACTTT CASSLSGHLTSPLHF
TRBD1 TRBJ1-2 TRBV28 NA TGTGCCAGCAGTCCCGGGACAGAAGAATATGGCTACACCTTC CASSPGTEEYGYTF
NA TRBJ2-1 TRBV6-2/TRBV6-3 few TGTGCCAGCACCTCTTCGACAGGGAGGGGAATATACAATGAGCAGTTCTTC CASTSSTGRGIYNEQFF
NA TRBJ1-2 TRBV7-2 many TGTGCCAGCAGCTTAGGGGTTTATGGCTACACCTTC CASSLGVYGYTF
TRBD2 TRBJ2-7 TRBV6-2/TRBV6-3 few TGTGCCAGCAGTTACTCCCGGGAGGGCCACTACGAGCAGTACTTC CASSYSREGHYEQYF
TRBD1 TRBJ1-6 TRBV7-2 many TGTGCCAGCAGCAAAGACAGGGGGAATTCACCCCTCCACTTT CASSKDRGNSPLHF
TRBD2 TRBJ2-5 TRBV6-2/TRBV6-3 once TGTGCCAGCAGTTACGATACTAGCGGGACGGAGACCCAGTACTTC CASSYDTSGTETQYF
NA TRBJ1-5 TRBV7-8 few TGTGCCAGCAGCTTAGTGAGGGACAATCAGCCCCAGCATTTT CASSLVRDNQPQHF
NA TRBJ1-6 TRBV28 NA TGTGCAGTATTCCGGGAAGATAATTCACCCCTCCACTTT CAVFREDNSPLHF
NA TRBJ2-5 TRBV27 NA TGTGCCAGCAGTTTATCGACGGAGGGCACCCGACCGGAGACCCAGTACTTC CASSLSTEGTRPETQYF
TRBD2 TRBJ2-5 TRBV10-3 few TGTGCCATCAGTGAGGATAGCGGGAGGGCCGGAGAGACCCAGTACTTC CAISEDSGRAGETQYF
NA TRBJ1-1 TRBV20-1 NA TGCAGTGCTAGGGGTGGTATGAACACTGAAGCTTTCTTT CSARGGMNTEAFF
TRBD1 TRBJ1-1 TRBV7-2 many TGTGCCAGCAGCTTAACGGGACAGGGGTGGACTGAAGCTTTCTTT CASSLTGQGWTEAFF
NA TRBJ2-5 TRBV7-2 NA TGTGCCAGTAAGGAGGGGTTCCTATACCAAGAGACCCAGTACTTC CASKEGFLYQETQYF
TRBD1 TRBJ2-2 TRBV7-9 few TGTGCCAGCAGGCGGGACAGGGACGTCGGGGAGCTGTTTTTT CASRRDRDVGELFF
NA TRBJ1-1 TRBV9 NA TGTGCCAGCAGCGTAGACCCTGGACACCCTGAAGCTTTCTTT CASSVDPGHPEAFF
TRBD1 TRBJ1-4 TRBV6-5 NA TGTGCCAGCAGTCCTTGGGACAGGGGGCGTGAAAAACTGTTTTTT CASSPWDRGREKLFF
TRBD1 TRBJ1-6 TRBV24-1 NA TGTGCCACCAGTGACAGCCCAGGGGGCATCGATTCACCCCTCCACTTT CATSDSPGGIDSPLHF
NA TRBJ1-1 TRBV29-1 NA TGCAGCGTTGAAGATCGTTCAGGAATGAACACTGAAGCTTTCTTT CSVEDRSGMNTEAFF
NA TRBJ1-4 TRBV7-6 NA TGTGCCAGCAGCGACACCGGTGAAAAACTGTTTTTT CASSDTGEKLFF
NA TRBJ2-3 TRBV7-2 many TGTGCCAGCAGCTACCACAGGGATACGCAGTATTTT CASSYHRDTQYF
NA TRBJ2-3 TRBV28 NA TGTGCCAGCATACCAAACGGGGCAGATACGCAGTATTTT CASIPNGADTQYF
NA TRBJ2-7 TRBV6-2/TRBV6-3 many TGTGCCAGCAGGGGAGGCGGAGGGGGCGAAGGGGAGCAGTACTTC CASRGGGGGEGEQYF
TRBD2 TRBJ2-3 TRBV12-3/TRBV12-4 NA TGTGCCAGCAGATTACTAGCGGGAGGGAAAGATACGCAGTATTTT CASRLLAGGKDTQYF
TRBD1 TRBJ1-1 TRBV9 NA TGTGCCAGCAGCTATACCACTAACGCCGGGACAGGGCATGGGAGGACTGAAGCTTTCTTT CASSYTTNAGTGHGRTEAFF
TRBD2 TRBJ2-1 TRBV7-2 many TGTGCCAGCAGCTTCTACGGGACTAGCGGGAGTAATGAGCAGTTCTTC CASSFYGTSGSNEQFF
NA TRBJ2-3 TRBV11-3 few TGTGCCAGCGGACAGAGGGTTGTAGATACGCAGTATTTT CASGQRVVDTQYF